The T cell receptor (beta chain) described here comes from a study of regulatory T cells in long-lasting Graves disease. Documented time point: newly diagnosed GD, antithyroid drugs for less than 3 months. Preparation of the TCR library used RNA extracted from PBMCs. Patients were from an endocrinology department in Xi'an, China. Germline CDR1 DFQATT, CDR2 SNEGSKA (reference sequence). V lost 0 bases and J lost 5, with 10 bases in between. The CDR3 covers 13 residues. This clonotype came up many times. Its antigen is unknown. Through Arm-PCR of CDR3 regions and iRepertoire HTBI primers, TCR beta libraries were built. TCRdb independently ran MiXCR on the multiplex PCR reads; one entry per CDR3 protein. The sample lists 360,000 or so distinct CDR3 sequences, roughly 10% occurring once. Overall study findings and caveats: Persistent disease favored TRBV28, TRBJ1-2 and TRBJ2-5.

The same sample was also studied in work on T cells in Graves' hyperthyroidism and ophthalmopathy. From that second work: In the first-round RT-PCR of the TCR CDR3, the HTBI primer set was used. The authors' 13 V-J model separated ophthalmopathy from stable hyperthyroidism.

The sequencing used peripheral blood mononuclear cells (PBMCs), collected at new diagnosis, from a patient treated with antithyroid drugs. The clonotype originates from a woman aged 18 to 35 with Graves disease. The V and J genes are TRBV20-1 and TRBJ1-2; no reliable D call. CDR3 residues: CSARDEVMYGYTF. The CDR3 DNA sequence: TGCAGTGCTAGAGATGAGGTTATGTATGGCTACACCTTC.